This T cell receptor (beta chain) came from a study of cytomegalovirus exposure and HLA in healthy donors. Per the germline V gene, CDR1 is SGHKS and CDR2 is YYEKEE (reference sequence). V lost 4 bases, J lost 5 bases, and 3 bases stayed unmatched. This CDR3 region has 13 residues. The table came from immunoSEQ multiplex PCR; TCRdb's copy has only in-frame clones and leaves some out. The sample has approximately 73,000 clones, around 95% seen once; the top ten hold around 3%. Concerning this clone itself: The target antigen is unknown.

Study-wide findings and caveats: Specificity for CMV antigens was confirmed in vitro for a few of the CMV-associated chains.

Sample: PBMCs. The chain is built from TRBV5-5 and TRBJ2-5, with 9 bases fitting TRBD2. The sequence came from a young man in good health and CMV-seronegative. The CDR3 region is CASSRGLAETQYF. The CDR3 DNA sequence: TGTGCCAGCAGCCGTGGACTAGCGGAGACCCAGTACTTC.